The 24 T cell receptor beta chains reported below all come from one sample, sequenced in a study of T-cell memory formation after mild COVID-19. MiXCR was run by TCRdb on the 5' RACE reads, yielding one entry per CDR3 protein. The sample contains 450,000 to 650,000 distinct CDR3 sequences, 20% of which appear only once. Sequenced material: PBMCs or a T cell subset sorted from them (not recorded which). These receptors all stem from an adult woman who had mild COVID-19 (a few samples of this study predate the infection). Cell type and time point are not known.

This clonotype was detected a few times. The chain has TRBV14 and TRBJ2-1, with a tentative D call TRBD2 (6 bases). The ends were cut back, 4 bases at V and 7 bases at J, with 17 bases in the middle. This CDR3 contains 15 residues. Germline CDR1 is SGHDN and CDR2 is FVKESK. CDR3 region: CASSRRGPLWNEQFF. CDR3 nucleotide sequence: TGTGCCAGCAGCCGGCGGGGACCTCTTTGGAATGAGCAGTTCTTC.

This clonotype showed up just a few times. The chain couples TRBV30 to TRBJ2-5; D is possibly TRBD1 or TRBD2 (5 bases each). The CDR3 totals 15 residues. Germline V gene lookup returns CDR1 GTSNPN and CDR2 SVGIG (reference sequence). V lost 0 bases and J lost 1, with 12 bases in between. DNA of the CDR3: TGTGCCTGGAGTGTACATCGGGGCAGCCAAGAGACCCAGTACTTC. This sequence encodes CAWSVHRGSQETQYF. Looking up the rest from reference TRBV30 and TRBJ2-5 gives the full variable domain: SQTIHQWPATLVQPVGSPLSLECTVEGTSNPNLYWYRQAAGRGLQLLFYSVGIGQISSEVPQNLSASRPQDRQFILSSKKLLLSDSGFYLCAWSVHRGSQETQYFGPGTRLLVL.

This clonotype was found a few times. The chain has TRBV7-2 and TRBJ2-7; 9 nucleotides align to TRBD1. This CDR3 comprises 15 residues. V lost 2 bases, J lost 3 bases, and 5 bases stayed unmatched. Germline values: CDR1 SGHTA, CDR2 FQGNSA. The CDR3 protein is CASSLSTGGYYEQYF. The CDR3 DNA sequence: TGTGCCAGCAGCTTATCGACAGGGGGATACTACGAGCAGTACTTC.

This chain connects TRBV2 to TRBJ2-2; 8 bases match TRBD2. With 4 bases clipped from V and 4 bases from J, the junction kept 11 bases outside the gene matches. Germline V gene data show CDR1 as SNHLY and CDR2 as FYNNEI. The CDR3 covers 17 residues. The CDR3 reads CASSVTTSGRGTGELFF. CDR3 sequence (DNA): TGTGCCAGCAGTGTTACAACTAGCGGCCGTGGCACCGGGGAGCTGTTTTTT.

This clonotype was counted many times. The gene calls are TRBV27 and TRBJ2-3; the D gene could be TRBD1 or TRBD2 (6 bases each). The ends were cut back, 7 bases at V and 3 bases at J, with 20 bases in the middle. Germline V CDR1 and CDR2: MNHEY, SMNVEV (reference sequence). This CDR3 is built from 16 residues. The CDR3 bases are TGTGCCAGCAAAAGACGGGGGCGTGAAGGAACAGATACGCAGTATTTT. Translated: CASKRRGREGTDTQYF.

This clonotype has only a few counts. This sequence joins TRBV7-3 and TRBJ2-1; TRBD2 matches at 13 bases. Germline trimming cut 3 bases from V and 7 bases from J; bases unmatched to any gene: 6. The CDR3 sequence is 16 residues long. Germline lookup yields CDR1 SGHTA and CDR2 FQGTGA. The CDR3 nucleotides read TGTGCCAGCAGCTTTGCTGGGACTAGCGGGGAGAATGAGCAGTTCTTC. Encoded protein: CASSFAGTSGENEQFF.

Only a few counts were recorded for this clonotype. V usage is TRBV27 and J usage is TRBJ2-3; the D gene is possibly TRBD2 (5 bases). The V gene's germline CDR1 is MNHEY and CDR2 SMNVEV (reference sequence). Trimming cost V 6 bases and J 4 bases, with 11 bases left between them. The CDR3 totals 13 residues. The CDR3 loop is CASRDYSADTQYF. CDR3 in DNA: TGTGCCAGCAGAGACTACTCCGCAGATACGCAGTATTTT.

This clonotype was recorded a few times. The CDR3 bases are TGCAGTGCTAGGGGCGCTAGCGGGAGTGTCTACAATGAGCAGTTCTTC. The encoded protein is CSARGASGSVYNEQFF. V gene TRBV20-1 combines with J gene TRBJ2-1, with TRBD2 matching over 10 bases. The CDR3 runs 16 residues. With 3 bases clipped from V and 3 bases from J, the junction kept 8 bases outside the gene matches. Germline V CDR1 and CDR2: DFQATT, SNEGSKA (reference sequence).

There are a few counts of this clonotype. The chain has TRBV4-1 and TRBJ1-5; D may be TRBD1 (5 bases). CDR3 size: 21 residues. V lost 1 base, J lost 4 bases, and 29 bases lay in between. CDR1 and CDR2 from the germline V gene are MGHRA and YSYEKL. CDR3 region: CASSQVFFVTGQVECNQPQHF. The CDR3, as DNA: TGCGCCAGCAGCCAAGTTTTCTTCGTAACAGGACAAGTGGAGTGTAATCAGCCCCAGCATTTT.

The chain uses TRBV4-1 and TRBJ1-1; D uncertain. Trimming removed 3 bases at V and 0 bases at J, with 11 bases between. CDR1 is MGHRA, CDR2 YSYEKL, per germline. CDR3 size: 15 residues. CDR3: CASSQRKGMNTEAFF. The CDR3 DNA reads TGCGCCAGCAGCCAGCGGAAGGGCATGAACACTGAAGCTTTCTTT.

CDR3 region: CASSLGLAGLSEQYF. As DNA, the CDR3 is TGTGCCAGCAGCCTGGGACTAGCGGGACTGAGCGAGCAGTACTTC. The V and J genes are TRBV7-8 and TRBJ2-7; 13 nucleotides agree with TRBD2. The J segment lost 6 bases and the V segment lost 5 bases, leaving 7 bases of the junction unmatched. The CDR3 runs 15 residues. CDR1 and CDR2 (germline): SGHVS, FQNEAQ.

The sample holds a few counts of this clonotype. The chain recombines TRBV9 with TRBJ2-1; 10 bases map to TRBD2. CDR1 and CDR2 from the germline V gene are SGDLS and YYNGEE. CDR3 length: 15 amino acids. The J segment lost 7 bases and the V segment lost 4 bases, leaving 8 bases of the junction unmatched. The CDR3 DNA follows: TGTGCCAGCAGCCCGGGACTAGCGCCGATTAATGAGCAGTTCTTC. Amino acid sequence: CASSPGLAPINEQFF.

This clonotype was observed many times. The chain couples TRBV5-1 to TRBJ2-7; a weak D match, TRBD1 (6 bases). The CDR3 totals 14 residues. Looked up from germline, CDR1 is SGHRS and CDR2 is YFSETQ. Trimming removed 1 base from V and 4 bases from J, with 12 bases in between. CDR3 region: CASSLLTGPYEQYF. DNA of the CDR3: TGCGCCAGCAGCTTGTTGACAGGACCTTACGAGCAGTACTTC.

The genes are TRBV21-1 and TRBJ2-1; the table's D call TRBD2 went unverified against the DNA. TRBV21-1 is marked as a pseudogene. The CDR3 runs to 18 residues. Written as DNA, the CDR3 is TGTGCCAGCAGCAAAGTGGGGCCTACGCGGGAGGGCCGCAATGAGCAGTTCTTC. This codes for CASSKVGPTREGRNEQFF.

The chain links TRBV5-1 to TRBJ1-1; 10 bases agree with TRBD1. This CDR3 region has 15 residues. Germline CDR1 reads SGHRS; CDR2 reads YFSETQ. Trimming removed 4 bases from V and 0 bases from J; junction bases left unmatched: 3. The DNA of the CDR3 is TGCGCCAGCAGCGGGGGACAGGGGATGAACACTGAAGCTTTCTTT. Residues: CASSGGQGMNTEAFF. The whole variable domain, filled in from reference TRBV5-1 and TRBJ1-1, reads KAGVTQTPRYLIKTRGQQVTLSCSPISGHRSVSWYQQTPGQGLQFLFEYFSETQRNKGNFPGRFSGRQFSNSRSEMNVSTLELGDSALYLCASSGGQGMNTEAFFGQGTRLTVV.

The rearrangement uses TRBV12-3 or TRBV12-4 and TRBJ1-2; no clear D. Trimming took off 6 bases at V and 4 bases at J, with 12 bases between the two ends. The CDR3 length is 13 residues. The CDR3 reads CASRPTETYGYTF. CDR3 sequence (DNA): TGTGCCAGCAGGCCCACAGAGACCTATGGCTACACCTTC.

A few counts support this clonotype. The chain couples TRBV6-2 or TRBV6-3 to TRBJ2-1; 7 bases agree with TRBD2. The CDR3 totals 14 residues. The germline gives CDR1 MNHEY, CDR2 SVGEGT. With 8 bases clipped from V and 4 bases from J, the junction kept 8 bases outside the gene matches. The CDR3 sequence: CASLREIGYNEQFF. The CDR3 nucleotides are TGTGCCAGCTTGCGGGAGATCGGATACAATGAGCAGTTCTTC.

This clonotype was seen only a few times. The chain recombines TRBV7-2 with TRBJ2-4; 7 positions agree with TRBD1. The germline CDR1 and CDR2 sequences are SGHTA and FQGNSA. The CDR3 totals 15 residues. The V and J ends lost 6 bases and 3 bases, in that order; junction bases with no gene match: 8. CDR3 nucleotide sequence: TGTGCCAGCAGTTCAAGCACAGGGGTCAAAAACATTCAGTACTTC. This translates into CASSSSTGVKNIQYF.

The table lists this clonotype with a few counts. The chain uses TRBV5-1 and TRBJ2-2; TRBD1 might be the D (6 bases). CDR3 length equals 15 residues. V gave up 0 bases and J gave up 5 bases, with 11 bases separating them. In germline, CDR1 is SGHRS, CDR2 YFSETQ. The CDR3 bases are TGCGCCAGCAGCTTGGCAGGGGTACGGACCGGGGAGCTGTTTTTT. This codes for CASSLAGVRTGELFF. The variable domain in full, with the rest retrieved from reference TRBV5-1 and TRBJ2-2, is KAGVTQTPRYLIKTRGQQVTLSCSPISGHRSVSWYQQTPGQGLQFLFEYFSETQRNKGNFPGRFSGRQFSNSRSEMNVSTLELGDSALYLCASSLAGVRTGELFFGEGSRLTVL.

This clonotype has more than one count but fewer than ten. The genes are TRBV20-1 and TRBJ1-4, with D hard to call. The CDR3 covers 15 residues. The germline V gene has CDR1 DFQATT and CDR2 SNEGSKA (reference sequence). V lost 0 bases and J 5 bases, leaving 13 bases between the germline ends. The CDR3 loop reads CSAREFGVGNEKLFF. Written as DNA, the CDR3 is TGCAGTGCTAGAGAGTTTGGCGTGGGGAATGAAAAACTGTTTTTT.

The chain employs TRBV18 and TRBJ2-4; TRBD1 aligns across 7 bases. The CDR3 sequence is 17 residues long. CDR1 and CDR2 from the germline V gene are KGHSH and LQKENI. V gave up 2 bases and J gave up 1 base; unmatched junction bases: 8. The CDR3 region is CASSPRQGLKAKNIQYF. The CDR3 DNA reads TGTGCCAGCTCACCAAGACAGGGCCTGAAGGCCAAAAACATTCAGTACTTC.

This clonotype was seen a handful of times. The CDR3 coding sequence is TGTGCCAGCTCACCACTCCCCAGTCAGGGGGCCGGCAACGAGCAGTACTTC. It specifies CASSPLPSQGAGNEQYF. The rearrangement joins TRBV18 to TRBJ2-7; 8 bases map to TRBD1. The CDR3 length is 17 residues. Germline trimming cut 1 base from V and 5 bases from J; bases unmatched to any gene: 13. Germline lookup yields CDR1 KGHSH and CDR2 LQKENI. The variable domain in full, with the rest retrieved from reference TRBV18 and TRBJ2-7, is NAGVMQNPRHLVRRRGQEARLRCSPMKGHSHVYWYRQLPEEGLKFMVYLQKENIIDESGMPKERFSAEFPKEGPSILRIQQVVRGDSAAYFCASSPLPSQGAGNEQYFGPGTRLTVT.

Only a few counts were recorded for this clonotype. The chain uses TRBV20-1 and TRBJ2-1; a possible D gene is TRBD2 (6 bases). V lost 8 bases and J 8 bases, leaving 16 bases between the germline ends. CDR3 length: 12 amino acids. Looked up from germline, CDR1 is DFQATT and CDR2 is SNEGSKA (reference sequence). CDR3 sequence reads: CSTGPGGYEQFF. CDR3 in DNA: TGCAGTACGGGGCCCGGGGGATATGAGCAGTTCTTC.

As DNA, the CDR3 is TGTGCCAGCAGCGCGTCCCGGGGGACACCCCTCCACTTT. Its protein product is CASSASRGTPLHF. This chain connects TRBV9 to TRBJ1-6; tentative D call: TRBD1 (5 bases). Germline V CDR1 and CDR2: SGDLS, YYNGEE. Trimming cost V 3 bases and J 11 bases, with 12 bases left between them. This CDR3 contains 13 residues.